These 27 T cell receptor beta chains originate from one sample sequenced in a study of blood T cells in healthy people across ages. Then a second PCR, running about 6 to 12 cycles, was carried out with a sample-barcoded 5' primer and a J-beta primer mix. MiXCR, run by TCRdb on the 5' RACE reads, gives a single entry per CDR3 protein. The table includes roughly 1.5 million distinct CDR3 sequences, 35% to 45% detected once. Material: blood. These TCRs come from a woman aged 18-35 years in good health.

This sequence joins TRBV27 and TRBJ2-2; D not resolved. The CDR3 consists of 14 residues. The germline V gene has CDR1 MNHEY and CDR2 SMNVEV (reference sequence). V was pared by 5 bases and J by 1 base, with 8 bases between. Here the CDR3 DNA reads TGTGCCAGCAGTCAACACAAGAACACCGGGGAGCTGTTTTTT. It yields the protein CASSQHKNTGELFF.

This clonotype appeared a single time. V is TRBV4-3 and J is TRBJ1-3; perhaps TRBD1 as D (6 bases). With 3 bases removed from V and 0 bases from J, the gap between germline ends came to 12 bases. This CDR3 spans 16 amino acids. Germline V gene data show CDR1 as LGHNA and CDR2 as YSLEER. CDR3 region: CASSHLGGHSGNTIYF. Here the CDR3 DNA reads TGCGCCAGCAGCCATCTAGGGGGGCACTCTGGAAACACCATATATTTT.

This sequence joins TRBV7-9 and TRBJ2-3; the D gene is possibly TRBD2 (5 bases). CDR1 and CDR2 (germline): SEHNR, FQNEAQ (reference sequence). CDR3 length equals 17 residues. V lost 2 bases to trimming and J lost 2 bases, with 17 bases between them. Written as DNA, the CDR3 is TGTGCCAGCAGCTTAAGTCAGATCGGGCGGGCCACAGATACGCAGTATTTT. Its translation: CASSLSQIGRATDTQYF.

The rearrangement uses TRBV14 and TRBJ2-3; 7 bases agree with TRBD2. J lost 1 base, V lost 4 bases, and 8 bases had no gene match. This CDR3 has 16 amino acids. Germline V CDR1 and CDR2: SGHDN, FVKESK. DNA for the CDR3: TGTGCCAGCAGCCTCGCGGGGGTTCGGGGCACAGATACGCAGTATTTT. Amino acids: CASSLAGVRGTDTQYF. The entire variable domain, with the rest obtained from reference TRBV14 and TRBJ2-3, is as follows: EAGVTQFPSHSVIEKGQTVTLRCDPISGHDNLYWYRRVMGKEIKFLLHFVKESKQDESGMPNNRFLAERTGGTYSTLKVQPAELEDSGVYFCASSLAGVRGTDTQYFGPGTRLTVL.

The sample holds a few counts of this clonotype. This chain links TRBV7-2 with TRBJ1-5; D unclear. CDR1 is SGHTA and CDR2 is FQGNSA in the germline V gene. Trimming left V 0 bases short and J 0 bases short, with 12 bases between. The CDR3 contains 17 residues. CDR3 amino acids: CASSLAAQVVSNQPQHF. DNA of the CDR3: TGTGCCAGCAGCTTAGCGGCGCAGGTGGTTAGCAATCAGCCCCAGCATTTT.

The chain couples TRBV4-3 to TRBJ2-7, with TRBD1 as a possible D gene (6 bases). Germline V gene sequence: CDR1 LGHNA, CDR2 YSLEER. The V end was cut by 0 bases, the J end by 9 bases, with 24 bases between. The CDR3 sequence is 17 residues long. The CDR3 sequence: CASSQDRGFRHIKAQYF. The CDR3 DNA reads as TGCGCCAGCAGCCAAGATAGGGGGTTCCGGCATATTAAGGCGCAGTACTTC.

This chain uses TRBV7-2 with TRBJ2-3; no clear D. Trimming removed 5 bases from V and 2 bases from J, with 17 bases in between. The CDR3 totals 16 residues. Germline V gene lookup returns CDR1 SGHTA and CDR2 FQGNSA. In DNA, the CDR3 is TGTGCCAGCAGCCTGAGACCTAGGCGGACCACAGATACGCAGTATTTT. Translation gives CASSLRPRRTTDTQYF.

A few counts support this clonotype. The DNA of the CDR3 is TGCGCCAGCAGCCAGGAAGACGGGGTTTATTCACCCCTCCACTTT. Protein sequence: CASSQEDGVYSPLHF. V is TRBV4-1 and J is TRBJ1-6; D ambiguous. Trimming took 3 bases from V and 8 from J, leaving 14 bases between them. The CDR3 is 15 amino acids. Germline V gene sequence: CDR1 MGHRA, CDR2 YSYEKL.

The chain carries TRBV6-1 and TRBJ2-1; the match to TRBD2 covers 8 bases. The germline V gene has CDR1 MNHNS and CDR2 SASEGT. This CDR3 spans 14 amino acids. Unmatched junction bases numbered 4, after V lost 2 bases and J lost 7 bases. Here the CDR3 reads CASSEILAENEQFF. CDR3 sequence (DNA): TGTGCCAGCAGTGAAATACTAGCGGAGAATGAGCAGTTCTTC.

The chain links TRBV29-1 to TRBJ2-3; 10 nucleotides agree with TRBD1. With V trimmed by 7 bases and J by 6 bases, 10 bases remained unmatched. From germline, CDR1 is SQVTM and CDR2 ANQGSEA. This CDR3 region has 14 residues. CDR3 sequence: CSERTGGYLDTQYF. Here the CDR3 DNA reads TGCAGCGAAAGGACAGGGGGATATTTGGATACGCAGTATTTT.

This clonotype has just one count. The chain recombines TRBV6-5 with TRBJ2-5, with 8 bases identical to TRBD2. The CDR3 has 15 amino acids. Germline loops: CDR1 MNHEY, CDR2 SVGAGI. The trim removed 5 bases at V and 11 bases at J, leaving 16 bases unmatched. CDR3 nucleotides: TGTGCCAGCAGTACACACGGGGGGGGTTGGAATGAGCAGTACTTC. Its protein product is CASSTHGGGWNEQYF.

This chain uses TRBV27 with TRBJ2-1; D uncertain. Deletions cut 9 bases from V and 0 bases from J, with 9 bases between. CDR1 and CDR2 (germline): MNHEY, SMNVEV (reference sequence). This CDR3 region has 13 residues. The CDR3 DNA sequence: TGTGCCAGTGGACGACCCTCCTACAATGAGCAGTTCTTC. Amino acids: CASGRPSYNEQFF.

This chain joins TRBV28 and TRBJ2-5; tentative D call: TRBD1 (6 bases). The CDR3 runs 15 residues. Germline V gives CDR1 MDHEN, CDR2 SYDVKM. V lost 6 bases, J lost 2 bases, and 16 bases lay in between. CDR3 sequence: CASSQTGQLQETQYF. For the CDR3, the DNA is TGTGCCAGCAGCCAGACTGGACAGCTTCAAGAGACCCAGTACTTC.

The sample holds one count of this clonotype. The genes are TRBV6-2 or TRBV6-3 and TRBJ1-1; D is unresolved. Trimming cost V 6 bases and J 8 bases, with 16 bases left between them. Looked up from germline, CDR1 is MNHEY and CDR2 is SVGEGT. The CDR3 totals 13 residues. Here the CDR3 reads CASRNTEGAEAFF. CDR3 nucleotide sequence: TGTGCCAGCAGAAATACGGAGGGCGCCGAAGCTTTCTTT.

This clonotype appeared many times. This chain joins TRBV7-9 and TRBJ2-5, with D unclear. Germline V CDR1 and CDR2: SEHNR, FQNEAQ (reference sequence). The ends were cut back, 0 bases at V and 4 bases at J, with 9 bases in the middle. The CDR3 extends over 14 amino acids. CDR3 bases: TGTGCCAGCAGCTTAGCCCCCGATCGAGAGACCCAGTACTTC. Protein product: CASSLAPDRETQYF.

This clonotype was counted at least ten times. The genes are TRBV10-3 and TRBJ2-7; no clear D gene. Germline loops: CDR1 ENHRY, CDR2 SYGVKD. Trimming left V 0 bases short and J 3 bases short, with 3 bases between. This CDR3 has 12 amino acids. The CDR3 protein is CAISESGYEQYF. The CDR3, as DNA: TGTGCCATCAGTGAGTCGGGCTACGAGCAGTACTTC.

The chain combines TRBV4-2 with TRBJ1-2; 12 bases fit TRBD1. The germline V gene encodes CDR1 LGHNA and CDR2 YNFKEQ. The V gene end was trimmed by 3 bases and the J gene end by 3 bases; junction bases not matched to a gene: 8. The length of the CDR3 is 17 residues. The CDR3 here is CASSQPVGQGAYYGYTF. In DNA, the CDR3 is TGTGCCAGCAGCCAGCCTGTGGGACAGGGGGCTTACTATGGCTACACCTTC.

This clonotype was seen a handful of times. V gene TRBV28 combines with J gene TRBJ1-2; TRBD1 agrees at 9 bases. V dropped 2 bases and J dropped 6; count of bases not matched to a gene: 7. The CDR3 is 15 residues long. Germline V gene data show CDR1 as MDHEN and CDR2 as SYDVKM. The CDR3 bases are TGTGCCAGCAGTTTAGCCGGGACAGGGCTGGATGGCTACACCTTC. This encodes CASSLAGTGLDGYTF.

This CDR3 reads CAVRGREAYNEQFF. The CDR3 DNA reads as TGTGCCGTGAGAGGCAGGGAGGCCTACAATGAGCAGTTCTTC. This chain connects TRBV12-3 or TRBV12-4 to TRBJ2-1, with a weak D call TRBD2 (6 bases). This CDR3 region has 14 residues. V lost 11 bases to trimming and J lost 2 bases, with 16 bases between them.

This clonotype was counted ten times or more. The V call is TRBV7-8, the J call TRBJ2-1, with 7 bases lining up with TRBD1. V was pared by 2 bases and J by 4 bases, with 5 bases of the junction left unmatched. Germline V gene lookup returns CDR1 SGHVS and CDR2 FQNEAQ. There are 15 residues in the CDR3. The CDR3 loop is CASSLFRGSYNEQFF. The DNA for the CDR3 is TGTGCCAGCAGCTTATTCAGGGGGTCTTACAATGAGCAGTTCTTC.

V is TRBV7-6 and J is TRBJ1-6; D might be TRBD1 (6 bases). V was clipped by 1 base and J by 6 bases, with 13 bases between them. Germline V gene lookup returns CDR1 SGHVS and CDR2 FNYEAQ. CDR3 length: 16 amino acids. The DNA of the CDR3 is TGTGCCAGCAGCTTAGGGCAGGGGCATCTTAATTCACCCCTCCACTTT. Protein: CASSLGQGHLNSPLHF. Looking up the rest from reference TRBV7-6 and TRBJ1-6 gives the full variable domain: GAGVSQSPRYKVTKRGQDVALRCDPISGHVSLYWYRQALGQGPEFLTYFNYEAQQDKSGLPNDRFSAERPEGSISTLTIQRTEQRDSAMYRCASSLGQGHLNSPLHFGNGTRLTVT.

This chain links TRBV29-1 with TRBJ1-4; TRBD1 aligns across 7 bases. This CDR3 is built from 12 residues. The V gene's germline CDR1 is SQVTM and CDR2 ANQGSEA. With V trimmed by 6 bases and J by 7 bases, 5 bases remained unmatched. CDR3 loop: CSVRDSFEKLFF. CDR3 DNA sequence: TGCAGCGTGCGGGACAGCTTTGAAAAACTGTTTTTT.

This clonotype has just a few counts. V and J are TRBV7-2 and TRBJ1-6; D is perhaps TRBD1 (6 bases). The CDR3 contains 15 residues. The germline V gene has CDR1 SGHTA and CDR2 FQGNSA. V shed 1 base and J shed 8 bases, with 12 bases lying between them. CDR3 loop: CASSLVAGADSPLHF. The DNA of the CDR3 is TGTGCCAGCAGCTTAGTGGCAGGGGCCGATTCACCCCTCCACTTT.

In this sample, this clonotype turned up a few times. The chain links TRBV7-2 to TRBJ2-3; D assignment may be TRBD1 or TRBD2 (5 bases each). The CDR3 is 16 residues long. Per germline, CDR1 SGHTA and CDR2 FQGNSA. Trimming removed 0 bases from V and 1 base from J, with 11 bases in between. CDR3 in amino acids: CASSLAGMGGTDTQYF. Written as DNA, the CDR3 is TGTGCCAGCAGCTTAGCAGGGATGGGGGGCACAGATACGCAGTATTTT.

The table lists this clonotype with a few counts. The gene calls are TRBV20-1 and TRBJ1-4, with no clear D. CDR1 is DFQATT and CDR2 is SNEGSKA in the germline V gene (reference sequence). Trimming took off 3 bases at V and 8 bases at J, with 13 bases between the two ends. The CDR3 is 13 amino acids. Here the CDR3 reads CSASREHPEKLFF. The CDR3 region has the DNA TGCAGTGCTAGTCGGGAACATCCCGAAAAACTGTTTTTT.

This clonotype showed up many times. V is TRBV12-3 or TRBV12-4 and J is TRBJ1-2; D uncertain. The CDR3 has 14 amino acids. V was shortened by 1 base and J by 4 bases, with 10 bases between the two germline ends. CDR3 in amino acids: CASSLVGGSYGYTF. CDR3 nucleotides: TGTGCCAGCAGTTTAGTTGGTGGCAGCTATGGCTACACCTTC.

The genes are TRBV6-2 or TRBV6-3 and TRBJ2-6; TRBD1 agrees at 7 bases. Germline assignment: CDR1 MNHEY and CDR2 SVGEGT. The CDR3 totals 15 residues. The V gene end was trimmed by 8 bases and the J gene end by 0 bases; junction bases not matched to a gene: 4. This CDR3 reads CASGTDDSGANVLTF. The CDR3 coding sequence is TGTGCCAGCGGGACAGACGACTCTGGGGCCAACGTCCTGACTTTC.